The present T cell receptor beta chain was sequenced within a study of blood T cell repertoires in COVID-19. Across the whole study: Sites in the United States, Italy and Spain provided acute and convalescent COVID-19 samples. In each case, the material was cDNA or gDNA derived from T cells, B-cell-depleted T cells, or PBMCs.

Original data processing: Reference gene primer amplification yielded estimated nucleated cell counts. Sequencing was performed with immunoSEQ multiplex PCR; in TCRdb, only in-frame clones are kept and a portion is missing. V, J and clone size derive from that table, while D and trimming were established from the DNA sequence. The sample consists of about 81,000 clones, under 85% of them appearing once. This clone was seen more than once but under ten times. Trimming left V 4 bases short and J 1 base short, with 12 bases between. CDR3 size: 16 residues. Germline CDR1 is KGHDR and CDR2 is SFDVKD. This receptor was obtained from a human donor in a cohort sampled during active COVID-19. The V call is TRBV24-1, the J call TRBJ2-2, with D uncertain. The specimen was peripheral blood. The chain's CDR3 is CATSDPGPRNTGELFF. CDR3 sequence (DNA): TGTGCCACCAGTGACCCTGGGCCCCGGAACACCGGGGAGCTGTTTTTT.